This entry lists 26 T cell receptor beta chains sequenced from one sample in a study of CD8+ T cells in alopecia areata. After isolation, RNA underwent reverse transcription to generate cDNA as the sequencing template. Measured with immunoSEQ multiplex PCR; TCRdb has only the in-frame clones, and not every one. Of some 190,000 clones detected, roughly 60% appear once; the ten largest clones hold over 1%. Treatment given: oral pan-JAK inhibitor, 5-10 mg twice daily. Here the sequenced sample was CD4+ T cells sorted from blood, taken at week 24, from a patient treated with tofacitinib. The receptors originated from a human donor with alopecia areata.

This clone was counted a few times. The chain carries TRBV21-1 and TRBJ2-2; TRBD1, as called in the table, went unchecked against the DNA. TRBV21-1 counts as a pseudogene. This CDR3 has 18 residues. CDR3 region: CASTYEDRVFLLTGELFF. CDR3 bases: TGTGCCAGCACTTACGAGGACAGGGTGTTTCTTCTAACCGGGGAGCTGTTTTTT.

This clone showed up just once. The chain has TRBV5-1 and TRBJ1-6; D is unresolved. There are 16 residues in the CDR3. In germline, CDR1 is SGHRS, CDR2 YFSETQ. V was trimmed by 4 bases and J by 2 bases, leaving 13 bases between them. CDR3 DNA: TGCGCCAGCAGCCAGGACGTAAATACCTATAATTCACCCCTCCACTTT. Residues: CASSQDVNTYNSPLHF.

The CDR3 bases are TGCAGCGTTAGTGGGGGCGTAGGCACTGAAGCTTTCTTT. Its translation is CSVSGGVGTEAFF. The chain joins TRBV29-1 to TRBJ1-1; D possibly corresponds to TRBD1 (6 bases). The CDR3 covers 13 residues. V dropped 5 bases and J dropped 4 bases, with 14 bases sitting between them. The germline V gene encodes CDR1 SQVTM and CDR2 ANQGSEA.

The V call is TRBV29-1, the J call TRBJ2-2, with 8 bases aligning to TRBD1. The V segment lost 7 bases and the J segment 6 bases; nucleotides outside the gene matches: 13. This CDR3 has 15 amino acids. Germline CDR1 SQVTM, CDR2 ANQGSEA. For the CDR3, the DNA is TGCAGCGCAAAAGGTGGACAGGGAGTACCCGGGGAGCTGTTTTTT. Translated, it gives CSAKGGQGVPGELFF.

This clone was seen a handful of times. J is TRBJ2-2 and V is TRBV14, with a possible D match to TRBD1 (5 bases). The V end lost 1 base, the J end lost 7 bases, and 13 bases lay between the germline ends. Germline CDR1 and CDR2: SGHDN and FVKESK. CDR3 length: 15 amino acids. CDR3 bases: TGTGCCAGCAGCCAAGCTTTAGGGGCGAGCGGGGAGCTGTTTTTT. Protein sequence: CASSQALGASGELFF.

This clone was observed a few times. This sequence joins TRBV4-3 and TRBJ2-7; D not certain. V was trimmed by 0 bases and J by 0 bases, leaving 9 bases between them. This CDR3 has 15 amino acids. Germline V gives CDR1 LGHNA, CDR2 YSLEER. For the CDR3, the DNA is TGCGCCAGCAGCCAAGAAGACGGAAGCTCCTACGAGCAGTACTTC. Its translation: CASSQEDGSSYEQYF.

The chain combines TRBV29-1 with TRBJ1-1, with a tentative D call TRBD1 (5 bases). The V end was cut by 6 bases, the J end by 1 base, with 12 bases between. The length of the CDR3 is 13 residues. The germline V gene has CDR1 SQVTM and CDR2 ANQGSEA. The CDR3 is CSVLQTANTEAFF. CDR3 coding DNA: TGCAGCGTCCTTCAGACAGCGAACACTGAAGCTTTCTTT.

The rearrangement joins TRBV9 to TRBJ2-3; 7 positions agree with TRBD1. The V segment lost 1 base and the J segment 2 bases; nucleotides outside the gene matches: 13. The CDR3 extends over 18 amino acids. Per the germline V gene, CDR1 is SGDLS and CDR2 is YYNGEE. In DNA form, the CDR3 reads TGTGCCAGCAGCGTATCCCTCCGAAGGGGACAGTACACAGATACGCAGTATTTT. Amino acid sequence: CASSVSLRRGQYTDTQYF.

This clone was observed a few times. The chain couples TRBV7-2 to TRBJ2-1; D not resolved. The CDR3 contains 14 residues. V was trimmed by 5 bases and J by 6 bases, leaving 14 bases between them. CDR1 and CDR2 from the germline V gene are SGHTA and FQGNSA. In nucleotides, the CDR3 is TGTGCCAGCAGCCCAAGTAATGGGGTCAATGAGCAGTTCTTC. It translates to CASSPSNGVNEQFF.

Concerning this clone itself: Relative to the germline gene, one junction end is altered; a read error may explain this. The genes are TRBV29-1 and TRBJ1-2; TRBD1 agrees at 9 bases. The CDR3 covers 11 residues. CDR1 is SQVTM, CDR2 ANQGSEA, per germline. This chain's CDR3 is CSVEGEQGASF. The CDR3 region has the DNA TGCAGCGTTGAAGGGGAACAGGGGGCGTCCTTC.

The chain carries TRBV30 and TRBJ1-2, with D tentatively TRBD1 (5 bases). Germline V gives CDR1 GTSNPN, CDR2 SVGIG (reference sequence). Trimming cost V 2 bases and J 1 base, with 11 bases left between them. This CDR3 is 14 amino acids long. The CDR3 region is CAWSNRQRNYGYTF. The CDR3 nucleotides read TGTGCCTGGAGTAACCGACAGCGTAACTATGGCTACACCTTC.

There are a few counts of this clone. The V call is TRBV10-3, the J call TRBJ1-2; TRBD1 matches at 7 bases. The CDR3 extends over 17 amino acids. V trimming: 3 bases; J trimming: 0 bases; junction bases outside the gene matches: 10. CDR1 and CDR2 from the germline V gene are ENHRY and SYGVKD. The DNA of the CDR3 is TGTGCCATCAGTGATCTCGGACAGGAGAATTCTAACTATGGCTACACCTTC. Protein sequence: CAISDLGQENSNYGYTF.

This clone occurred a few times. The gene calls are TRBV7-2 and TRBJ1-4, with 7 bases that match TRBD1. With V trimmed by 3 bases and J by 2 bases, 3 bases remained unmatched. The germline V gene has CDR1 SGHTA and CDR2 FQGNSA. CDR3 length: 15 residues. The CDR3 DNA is TGTGCCAGCAGCTTGACAGGGTGGACTAATGAAAAACTGTTTTTT. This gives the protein CASSLTGWTNEKLFF.

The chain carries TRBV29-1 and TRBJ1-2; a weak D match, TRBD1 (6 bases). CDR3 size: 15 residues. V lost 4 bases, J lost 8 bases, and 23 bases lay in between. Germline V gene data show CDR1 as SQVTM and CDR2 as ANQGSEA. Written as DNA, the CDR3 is TGCAGCGTTGGTTCCAATTCGGGGGGCTCGGGAGGCTACACCTTC. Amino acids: CSVGSNSGGSGGYTF.

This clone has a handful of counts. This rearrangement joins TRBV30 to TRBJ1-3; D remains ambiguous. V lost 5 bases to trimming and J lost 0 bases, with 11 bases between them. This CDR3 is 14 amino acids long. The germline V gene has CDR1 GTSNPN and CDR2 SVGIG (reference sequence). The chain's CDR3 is CAWDGVGSGNTIYF. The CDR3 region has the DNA TGTGCCTGGGACGGTGTTGGCTCTGGAAACACCATATATTTT.

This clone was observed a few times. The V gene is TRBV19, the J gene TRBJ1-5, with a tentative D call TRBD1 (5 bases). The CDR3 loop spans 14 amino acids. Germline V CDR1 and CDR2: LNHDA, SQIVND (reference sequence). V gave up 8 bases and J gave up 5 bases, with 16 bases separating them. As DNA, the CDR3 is TGTGCCAGTCTGACGAGGGGCGAGGATCAGCCCCAGCATTTT. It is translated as CASLTRGEDQPQHF.

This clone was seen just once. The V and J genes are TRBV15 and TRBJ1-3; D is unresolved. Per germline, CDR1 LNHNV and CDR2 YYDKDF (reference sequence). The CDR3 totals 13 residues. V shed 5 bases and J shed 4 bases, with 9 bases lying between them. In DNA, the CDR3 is TGTGCCACCAGCCTCACCAGGGGAAACACCATATATTTT. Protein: CATSLTRGNTIYF.

The CDR3 here is CASSQEGRGYEQYF. DNA of the CDR3: TGCGCCAGCAGCCAAGAAGGCAGGGGTTACGAGCAGTACTTC. The rearrangement joins TRBV4-3 to TRBJ2-7; a weak D match, TRBD1 (6 bases). The CDR3 contains 14 residues. Germline V CDR1 and CDR2: LGHNA, YSLEER. Trimming removed 0 bases from V and 4 bases from J, with 10 bases in between.

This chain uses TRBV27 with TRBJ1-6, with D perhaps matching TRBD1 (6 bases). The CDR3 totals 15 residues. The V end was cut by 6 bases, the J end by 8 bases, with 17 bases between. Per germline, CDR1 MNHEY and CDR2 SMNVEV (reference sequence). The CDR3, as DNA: TGTGCCAGCAGAGGGGGTACCACCCTCCATTCACCCCTCCACTTT. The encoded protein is CASRGGTTLHSPLHF.

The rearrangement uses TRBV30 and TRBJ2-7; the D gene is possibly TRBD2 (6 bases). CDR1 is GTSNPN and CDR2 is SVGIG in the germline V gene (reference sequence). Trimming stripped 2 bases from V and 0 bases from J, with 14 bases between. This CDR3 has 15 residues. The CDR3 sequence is CAWSIAAGSSYEQYF. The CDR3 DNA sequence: TGTGCCTGGAGTATCGCGGCGGGAAGCTCCTACGAGCAGTACTTC. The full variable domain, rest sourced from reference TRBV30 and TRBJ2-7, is SQTIHQWPATLVQPVGSPLSLECTVEGTSNPNLYWYRQAAGRGLQLLFYSVGIGQISSEVPQNLSASRPQDRQFILSSKKLLLSDSGFYLCAWSIAAGSSYEQYFGPGTRLTVT.

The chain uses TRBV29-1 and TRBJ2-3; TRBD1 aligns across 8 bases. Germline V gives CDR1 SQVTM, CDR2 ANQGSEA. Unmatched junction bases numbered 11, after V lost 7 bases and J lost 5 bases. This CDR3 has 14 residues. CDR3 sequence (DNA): TGCAGCGCTTCACAGGGGGTCGGAGTAGATACGCAGTATTTT. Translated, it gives CSASQGVGVDTQYF.

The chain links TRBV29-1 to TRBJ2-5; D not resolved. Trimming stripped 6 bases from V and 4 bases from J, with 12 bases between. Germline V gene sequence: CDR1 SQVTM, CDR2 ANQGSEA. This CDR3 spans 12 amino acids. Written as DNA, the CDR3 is TGCAGCGTCTCTCCGTCCAGAGAGACCCAGTACTTC. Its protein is CSVSPSRETQYF.

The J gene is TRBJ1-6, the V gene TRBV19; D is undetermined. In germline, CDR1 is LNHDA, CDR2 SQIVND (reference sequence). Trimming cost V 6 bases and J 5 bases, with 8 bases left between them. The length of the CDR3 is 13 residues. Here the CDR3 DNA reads TGTGCCAGTAGGCCGGTGAATAATTCACCCCTCCACTTT. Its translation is CASRPVNNSPLHF.

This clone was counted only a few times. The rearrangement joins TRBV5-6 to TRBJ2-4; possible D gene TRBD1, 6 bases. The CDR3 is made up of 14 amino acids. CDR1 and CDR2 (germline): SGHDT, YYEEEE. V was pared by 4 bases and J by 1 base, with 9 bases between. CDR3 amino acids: CASSPGHAKNIQYF. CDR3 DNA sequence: TGTGCCAGCAGCCCGGGACACGCCAAAAACATTCAGTACTTC. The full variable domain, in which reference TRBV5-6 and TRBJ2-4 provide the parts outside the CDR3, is DAGVTQSPTHLIKTRGQQVTLRCSPKSGHDTVSWYQQALGQGPQFIFQYYEEEERQRGNFPDRFSGHQFPNYSSELNVNALLLGDSALYLCASSPGHAKNIQYFGAGTRLSVL.

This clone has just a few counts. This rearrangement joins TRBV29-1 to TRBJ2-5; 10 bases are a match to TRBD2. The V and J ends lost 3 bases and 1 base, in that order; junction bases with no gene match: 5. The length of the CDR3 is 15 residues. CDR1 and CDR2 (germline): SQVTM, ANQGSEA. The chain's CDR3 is CSVDLLAGAQETQYF. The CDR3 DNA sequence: TGCAGCGTTGATCTTCTAGCGGGGGCCCAAGAGACCCAGTACTTC.

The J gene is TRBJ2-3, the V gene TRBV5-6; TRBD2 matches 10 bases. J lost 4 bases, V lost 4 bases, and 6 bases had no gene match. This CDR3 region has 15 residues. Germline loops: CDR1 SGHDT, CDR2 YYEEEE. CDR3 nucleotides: TGTGCCAGCAGCGAAGCGGGGGGGCCGTCAGATACGCAGTATTTT. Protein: CASSEAGGPSDTQYF.